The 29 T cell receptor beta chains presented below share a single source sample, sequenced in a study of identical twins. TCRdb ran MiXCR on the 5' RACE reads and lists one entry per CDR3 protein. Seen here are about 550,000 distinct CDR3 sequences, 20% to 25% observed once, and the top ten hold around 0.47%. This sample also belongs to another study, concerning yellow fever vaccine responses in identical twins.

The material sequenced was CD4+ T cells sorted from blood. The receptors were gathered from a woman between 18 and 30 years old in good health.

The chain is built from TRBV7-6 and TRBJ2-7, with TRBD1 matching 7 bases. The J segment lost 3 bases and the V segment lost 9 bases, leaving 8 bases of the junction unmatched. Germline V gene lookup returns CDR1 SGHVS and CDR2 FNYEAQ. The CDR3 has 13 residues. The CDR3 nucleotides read TGTGCCAGGGCACCGACAGGGAACTACGAGCAGTACGTC. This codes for CARAPTGNYEQYV.

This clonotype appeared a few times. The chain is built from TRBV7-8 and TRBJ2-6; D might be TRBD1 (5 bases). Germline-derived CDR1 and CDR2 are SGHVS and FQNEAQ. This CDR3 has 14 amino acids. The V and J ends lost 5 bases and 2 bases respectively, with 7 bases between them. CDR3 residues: CASSPGTGANVLTF. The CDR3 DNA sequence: TGTGCCAGCAGCCCAGGGACTGGGGCCAACGTCCTGACTTTC.

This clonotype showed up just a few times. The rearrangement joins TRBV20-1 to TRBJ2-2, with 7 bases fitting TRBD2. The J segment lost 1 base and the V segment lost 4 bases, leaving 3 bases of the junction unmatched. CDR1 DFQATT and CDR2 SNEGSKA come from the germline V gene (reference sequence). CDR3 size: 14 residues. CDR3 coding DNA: TGCAGTGCTATGCTAGCGGTGAACACCGGGGAGCTGTTTTTT. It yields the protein CSAMLAVNTGELFF.

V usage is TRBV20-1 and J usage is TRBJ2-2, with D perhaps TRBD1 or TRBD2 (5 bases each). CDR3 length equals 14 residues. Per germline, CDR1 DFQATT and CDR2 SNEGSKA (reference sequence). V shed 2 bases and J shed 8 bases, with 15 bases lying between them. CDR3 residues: CSARSRPGRGELFF. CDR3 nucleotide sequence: TGCAGTGCTAGATCACGTCCGGGGCGAGGGGAGCTGTTTTTT.

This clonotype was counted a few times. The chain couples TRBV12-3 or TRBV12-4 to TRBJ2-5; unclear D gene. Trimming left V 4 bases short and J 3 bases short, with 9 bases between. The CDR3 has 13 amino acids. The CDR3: CASSSDQKETQYF. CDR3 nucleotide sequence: TGTGCCAGCAGTTCGGACCAAAAAGAGACCCAGTACTTC.

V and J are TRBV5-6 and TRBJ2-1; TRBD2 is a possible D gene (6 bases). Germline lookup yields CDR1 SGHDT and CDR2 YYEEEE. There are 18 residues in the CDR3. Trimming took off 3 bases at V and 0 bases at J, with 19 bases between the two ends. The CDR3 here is CASSSPTGGDSSYNEQFF. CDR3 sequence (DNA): TGTGCCAGCAGCTCACCCACCGGCGGGGATAGCTCCTACAATGAGCAGTTCTTC. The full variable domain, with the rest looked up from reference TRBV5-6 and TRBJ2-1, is DAGVTQSPTHLIKTRGQQVTLRCSPKSGHDTVSWYQQALGQGPQFIFQYYEEEERQRGNFPDRFSGHQFPNYSSELNVNALLLGDSALYLCASSSPTGGDSSYNEQFFGPGTRLTVL.

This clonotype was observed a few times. The CDR3 loop is CASSLPTLNEQFF. Here the CDR3 DNA reads TGTGCCAGCAGCCTTCCGACCCTCAATGAGCAGTTCTTC. The gene calls are TRBV14 and TRBJ2-1; D not resolved. CDR1 is SGHDN, CDR2 FVKESK, per germline. The CDR3 spans 13 residues. V was cut by 4 bases and J by 6 bases, with 10 bases left in between.

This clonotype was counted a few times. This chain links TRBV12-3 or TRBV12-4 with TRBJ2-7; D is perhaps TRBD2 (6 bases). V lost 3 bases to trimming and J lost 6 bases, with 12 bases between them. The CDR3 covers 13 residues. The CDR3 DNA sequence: TGTGCCAGCAGTTTTGTGGGAGGTTTCGAGCAGTACTTC. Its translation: CASSFVGGFEQYF.

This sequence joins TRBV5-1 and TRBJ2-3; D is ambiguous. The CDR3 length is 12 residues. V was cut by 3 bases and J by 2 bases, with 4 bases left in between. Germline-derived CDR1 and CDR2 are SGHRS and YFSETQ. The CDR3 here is CASSWDTDTQYF. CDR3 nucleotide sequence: TGCGCCAGCAGCTGGGACACAGATACGCAGTATTTT.

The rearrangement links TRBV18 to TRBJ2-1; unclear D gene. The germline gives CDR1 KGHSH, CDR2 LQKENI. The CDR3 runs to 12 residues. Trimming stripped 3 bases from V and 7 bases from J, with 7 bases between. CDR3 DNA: TGTGCCAGCTCACCCCAGAGGAATGAGCAGTTCTTC. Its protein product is CASSPQRNEQFF.

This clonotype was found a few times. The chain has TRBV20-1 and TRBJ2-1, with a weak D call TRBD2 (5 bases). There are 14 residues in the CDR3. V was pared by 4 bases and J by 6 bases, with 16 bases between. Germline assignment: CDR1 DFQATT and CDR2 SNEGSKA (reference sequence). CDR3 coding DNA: TGCAGTGCTAAGGTGGGAGCCGGAGGCAATGAGCAGTTCTTC. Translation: CSAKVGAGGNEQFF.

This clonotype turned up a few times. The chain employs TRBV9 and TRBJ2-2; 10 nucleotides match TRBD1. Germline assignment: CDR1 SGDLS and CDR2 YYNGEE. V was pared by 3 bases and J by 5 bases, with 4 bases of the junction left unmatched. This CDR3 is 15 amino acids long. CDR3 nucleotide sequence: TGTGCCAGCAGCGATGACAGGGGGCCTACCGGGGAGCTGTTTTTT. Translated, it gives CASSDDRGPTGELFF.

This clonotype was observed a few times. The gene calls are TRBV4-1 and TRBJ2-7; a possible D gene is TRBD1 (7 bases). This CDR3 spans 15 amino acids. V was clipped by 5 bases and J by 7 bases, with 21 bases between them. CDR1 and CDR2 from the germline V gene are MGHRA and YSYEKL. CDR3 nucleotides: TGCGCCAGCAGCTCCGGAGGGACAGCAGTCGGGGAGCAGTACTTC. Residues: CASSSGGTAVGEQYF.

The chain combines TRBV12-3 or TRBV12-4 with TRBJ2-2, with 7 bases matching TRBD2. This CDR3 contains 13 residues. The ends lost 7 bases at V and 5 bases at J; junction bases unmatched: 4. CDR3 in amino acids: CASILGGTGELFF. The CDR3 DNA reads TGTGCCAGCATCTTGGGGGGGACCGGGGAGCTGTTTTTT.

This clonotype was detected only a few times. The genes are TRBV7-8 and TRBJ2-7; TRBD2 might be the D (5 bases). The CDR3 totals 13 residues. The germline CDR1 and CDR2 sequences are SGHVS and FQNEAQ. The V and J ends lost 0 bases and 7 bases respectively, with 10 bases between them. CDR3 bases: TGTGCCAGCAGCTTAGCGTCGACGGGGGAGCAGTACGTC. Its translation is CASSLASTGEQYV.

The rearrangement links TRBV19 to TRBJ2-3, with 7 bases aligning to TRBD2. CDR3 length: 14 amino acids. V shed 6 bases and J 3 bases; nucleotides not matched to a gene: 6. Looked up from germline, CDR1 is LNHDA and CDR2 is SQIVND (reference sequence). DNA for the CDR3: TGTGCCAGTAGACTCGGCGGGGGTACAGATACGCAGTATTTT. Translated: CASRLGGGTDTQYF.

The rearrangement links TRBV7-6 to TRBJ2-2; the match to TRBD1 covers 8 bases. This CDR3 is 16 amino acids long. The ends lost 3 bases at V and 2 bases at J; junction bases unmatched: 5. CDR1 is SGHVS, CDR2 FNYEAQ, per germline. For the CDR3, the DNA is TGTGCCAGCAGCTTGGGGGACAGGAAAAACACCGGGGAGCTGTTTTTT. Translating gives CASSLGDRKNTGELFF.

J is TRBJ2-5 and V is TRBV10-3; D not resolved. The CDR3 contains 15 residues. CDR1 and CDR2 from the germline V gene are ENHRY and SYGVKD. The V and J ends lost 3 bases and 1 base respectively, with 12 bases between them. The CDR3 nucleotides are TGTGCCATCAGTGACACGTCCAAAGCCCAAGAGACCCAGTACTTC. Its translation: CAISDTSKAQETQYF.

CDR3 coding DNA: TGTGCCAGCAGGATGGATGTGGCGGTAACTGAAGCTTTCTTT. This gives the protein CASRMDVAVTEAFF. The chain uses TRBV6-1 and TRBJ1-1; D uncertain. V lost 6 bases to trimming and J lost 5 bases, with 16 bases between them. CDR1 MNHNS and CDR2 SASEGT come from the germline V gene. The CDR3 spans 14 residues.

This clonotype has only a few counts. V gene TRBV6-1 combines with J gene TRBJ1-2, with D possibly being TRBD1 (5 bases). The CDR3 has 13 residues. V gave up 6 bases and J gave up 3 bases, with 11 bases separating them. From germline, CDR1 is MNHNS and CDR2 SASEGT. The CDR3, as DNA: TGTGCCAGCAGGGGCGTGGGGGACTATGGCTACACCTTC. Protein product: CASRGVGDYGYTF.

CDR3 DNA: TGTGCCAGCAGCATAAACTATGGCTACACCTTC. Protein: CASSINYGYTF. This chain links TRBV28 with TRBJ1-2; D is unresolved. Trimming took off 6 bases at V and 2 bases at J, with 4 bases between the two ends. The germline gives CDR1 MDHEN, CDR2 SYDVKM. The CDR3 length is 11 residues.

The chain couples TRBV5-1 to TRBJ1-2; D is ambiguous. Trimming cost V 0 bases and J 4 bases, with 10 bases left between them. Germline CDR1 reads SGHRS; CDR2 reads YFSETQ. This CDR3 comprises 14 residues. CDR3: CASSLDAPSYGYTF. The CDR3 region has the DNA TGCGCCAGCAGCTTGGATGCCCCCAGCTATGGCTACACCTTC.

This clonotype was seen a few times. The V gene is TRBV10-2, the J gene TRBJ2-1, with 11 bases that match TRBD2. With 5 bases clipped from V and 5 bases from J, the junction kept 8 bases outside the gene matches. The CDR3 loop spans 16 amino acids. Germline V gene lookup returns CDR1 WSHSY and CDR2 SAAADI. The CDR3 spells CASSSLELAGDNEQFF. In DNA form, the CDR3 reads TGCGCCAGCAGTTCTCTGGAACTAGCGGGAGACAATGAGCAGTTCTTC.

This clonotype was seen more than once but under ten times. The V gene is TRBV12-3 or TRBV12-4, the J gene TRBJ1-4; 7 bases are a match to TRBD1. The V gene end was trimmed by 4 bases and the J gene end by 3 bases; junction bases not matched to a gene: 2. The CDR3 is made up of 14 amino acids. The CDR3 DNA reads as TGTGCCAGCAGTTCAGGGGGTTCTAATGAAAAACTGTTTTTT. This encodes CASSSGGSNEKLFF.

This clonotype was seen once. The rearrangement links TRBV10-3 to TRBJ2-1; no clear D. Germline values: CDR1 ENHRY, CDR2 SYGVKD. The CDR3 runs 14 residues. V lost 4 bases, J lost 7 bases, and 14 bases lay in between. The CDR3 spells CAISGLGCKNEQFF. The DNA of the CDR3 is TGTGCCATCAGTGGACTGGGGTGTAAGAATGAGCAGTTCTTC.

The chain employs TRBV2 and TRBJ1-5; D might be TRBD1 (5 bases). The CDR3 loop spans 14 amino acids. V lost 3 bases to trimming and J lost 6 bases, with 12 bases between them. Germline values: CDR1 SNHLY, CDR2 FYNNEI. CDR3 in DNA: TGTGCCAGCAGTGAGGGGGGGGTCAGTCAGCCCCAGCATTTT. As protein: CASSEGGVSQPQHF.

As DNA, the CDR3 is TGTGCCAGCAGCTTAGCCATGGGGGTTGGAAATGAGCAGTTCTTC. This codes for CASSLAMGVGNEQFF. The V gene is TRBV7-2, the J gene TRBJ2-1, with D perhaps being TRBD1 or TRBD2 (5 bases each). Germline V gene sequence: CDR1 SGHTA, CDR2 FQGNSA. Trimming took off 0 bases at V and 7 bases at J, with 13 bases between the two ends. The CDR3 has 15 amino acids.

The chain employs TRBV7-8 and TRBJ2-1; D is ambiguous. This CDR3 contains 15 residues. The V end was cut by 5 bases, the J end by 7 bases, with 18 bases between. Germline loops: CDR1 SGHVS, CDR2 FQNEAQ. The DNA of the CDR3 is TGTGCCAGCAGCAGAGACTTACTCGGTGTGAATGAGCAGTTCTTC. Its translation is CASSRDLLGVNEQFF.

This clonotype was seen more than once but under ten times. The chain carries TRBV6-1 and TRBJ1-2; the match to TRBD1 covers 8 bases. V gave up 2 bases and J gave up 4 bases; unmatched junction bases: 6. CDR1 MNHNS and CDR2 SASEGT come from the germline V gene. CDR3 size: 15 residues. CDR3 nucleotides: TGTGCCAGCAGTGAACCCCGCAGGGGGCTCTATGGCTACACCTTC. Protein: CASSEPRRGLYGYTF.